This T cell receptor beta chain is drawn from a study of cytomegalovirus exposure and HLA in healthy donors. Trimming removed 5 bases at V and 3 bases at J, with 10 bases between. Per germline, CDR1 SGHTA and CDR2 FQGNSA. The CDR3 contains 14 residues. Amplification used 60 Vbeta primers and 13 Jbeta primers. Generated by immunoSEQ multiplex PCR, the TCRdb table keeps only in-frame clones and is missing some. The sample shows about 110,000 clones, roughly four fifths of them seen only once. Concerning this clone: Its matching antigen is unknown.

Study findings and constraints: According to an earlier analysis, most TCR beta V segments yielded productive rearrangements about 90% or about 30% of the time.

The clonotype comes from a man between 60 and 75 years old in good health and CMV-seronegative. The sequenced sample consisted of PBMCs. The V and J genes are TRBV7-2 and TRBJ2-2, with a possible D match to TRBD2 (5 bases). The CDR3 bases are TGTGCCAGCAGCCCAGGAGGATACACCGGGGAGCTGTTTTTT. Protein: CASSPGGYTGELFF.